The T cell receptor beta chain under discussion was sequenced for a study of CD8+CD57+ T cells in acquired aplastic anemia. V was clipped by 0 bases and J by 2 bases, with 20 bases between them. The CDR3 runs 18 residues. CDR1 and CDR2 (germline): MNHEY, SVGAGI. The study profiled TCR beta VDJ and CDR3 using genomic DNA as template. TCRdb used MiXCR to reprocess the reads, holding one entry per CDR3 protein. The sample yields roughly 420,000 distinct CDR3 sequences, 65% to 75% seen once. The source is a human donor in good health, serving as a control. The V gene is TRBV6-5, the J gene TRBJ2-7, with D perhaps matching TRBD1 (5 bases). Sequencing was done on a sample of sorted CD4+, CD8+, or CD8+CD57+ T cells (not recorded which) from PBMCs. As DNA, the CDR3 is TGTGCCAGCAGTTACTCTGGCAGGGCCCAGACTTTTACCTACGAGCAGTACTTC. Its protein product is CASSYSGRAQTFTYEQYF.